Following are 13 T cell receptor beta chains from one sample sequenced in a study of T cell repertoires in cytomegalovirus infection. No antigen has been assigned to these receptors. TCRdb processed the reads anew with MiXCR; each CDR3 protein has one entry. The profile shows around 69,000 distinct CDR3 sequences, about 26% of them singletons. Specimen: CD8+ T cells from cultured PBMCs, collected from culture after CMV antigen stimulation. The receptor set was obtained from a human donor in good health (CMV status not recorded). Some clones in this sample may be carry-over from other donors' samples.

This clonotype was detected only a few times. The gene calls are TRBV27 and TRBJ2-7; D may match TRBD1 or TRBD2 (5 bases each). Per the germline V gene, CDR1 is MNHEY and CDR2 is SMNVEV (reference sequence). This CDR3 comprises 11 residues. With 6 bases removed from V and 6 bases from J, the gap between germline ends came to 9 bases. DNA for the CDR3: TGTGCCAGCAGGATGGGACCCGAGCAGTACTTC. It is translated as CASRMGPEQYF.

This clonotype occurred a few times. The genes are TRBV5-5 and TRBJ2-5; D gene uncertain. Germline lookup yields CDR1 SGHKS and CDR2 YYEKEE (reference sequence). There are 15 residues in the CDR3. Trimming left V 6 bases short and J 7 bases short, with 22 bases between. The chain's CDR3 is CASTFYGSGKATQYF. Here the CDR3 DNA reads TGTGCCAGCACCTTCTATGGGTCTGGGAAGGCGACCCAGTACTTC. The full variable domain, its missing parts supplied by reference TRBV5-5 and TRBJ2-5, is DAGVTQSPTHLIKTRGQQVTLRCSPISGHKSVSWYQQVLGQGPQFIFQYYEKEERGRGNFPDRFSARQFPNYSSELNVNALLLGDSALYLCASTFYGSGKATQYFGPGTRLLVL.

This clonotype appeared a single time. This chain joins TRBV12-3 or TRBV12-4 and TRBJ1-1; TRBD1 might be the D (5 bases). This CDR3 is 12 amino acids long. Trimming removed 1 base at V and 7 bases at J, with 7 bases between. DNA of the CDR3: TGTGCCAGCAGTTTAGAGGGGATTGAAGCTTTCTTT. This translates into CASSLEGIEAFF.

V gene TRBV6-1 combines with J gene TRBJ1-1, with D unclear. V was trimmed by 2 bases and J by 1 base, leaving 11 bases between them. CDR3 length: 15 amino acids. Germline V gives CDR1 MNHNS, CDR2 SASEGT. CDR3 sequence (DNA): TGTGCCAGCAGTGAACGGGAGGCAGGGAACACTGAAGCTTTCTTT. It encodes CASSEREAGNTEAFF.

This clonotype was seen only a few times. This chain links TRBV11-3 with TRBJ1-1; 8 nucleotides line up with TRBD1. Germline V gene data show CDR1 as SGHNT and CDR2 as YENEEA. The trim removed 5 bases at V and 1 base at J, leaving 3 bases unmatched. The CDR3 length is 14 residues. The CDR3 is CASSTGTGNTEAFF. The CDR3 DNA is TGTGCCAGCAGCACCGGGACAGGGAACACTGAAGCTTTCTTT.

The chain carries TRBV7-6 and TRBJ1-2, with 12 bases matching TRBD1. V shed 5 bases, J shed 7 bases, and the junction held 5 bases outside the gene matches. This CDR3 contains 14 residues. The germline CDR1 and CDR2 sequences are SGHVS and FNYEAQ. DNA of the CDR3: TGTGCCAGCAGCCCGGGACAGGGGGCAGGTGGCTACACCTTC. It encodes CASSPGQGAGGYTF.

V usage is TRBV5-6 and J usage is TRBJ2-1; 9 bases match TRBD1. The junction had 5 bases not matched to a gene; V was cut back by 3 bases and J by 7 bases. The germline V gene has CDR1 SGHDT and CDR2 YYEEEE. The CDR3 has 14 residues. DNA of the CDR3: TGTGCCAGCAGCTGGGGGACAGGGCTGAATGAGCAGTTCTTC. Translated: CASSWGTGLNEQFF.

The chain combines TRBV12-3 or TRBV12-4 with TRBJ2-7, with TRBD1 identical over 10 bases. J lost 5 bases, V lost 8 bases, and 9 bases had no gene match. The CDR3 totals 14 residues. The CDR3 DNA reads as TGTGCCAGCGCCCCAAGACAGGGGGCGAACGAGCAGTACTTC. It translates to CASAPRQGANEQYF.

Notes on this clonotype: At one end, the junction sequence differs from germline, possibly due to a read error. The chain is built from TRBV4-1 and TRBJ2-7; D remains unclear. The CDR3 covers 14 residues. Germline CDR1 and CDR2: MGHRA and YSYEKL. For the CDR3, the DNA is TGTGCCAGCAGCCAAGTTTTTGGTTCCTACGAGCAGTACTTC. This codes for CASSQVFGSYEQYF.

This clonotype was observed a few times. The chain links TRBV6-1 to TRBJ1-5; 7 bases match TRBD1. Germline V gene data show CDR1 as MNHNS and CDR2 as SASEGT. The J segment lost 0 bases and the V segment lost 6 bases, leaving 5 bases of the junction unmatched. This CDR3 is 15 amino acids long. Here the CDR3 reads CASRPTGDSNQPQHF. CDR3 bases: TGTGCCAGCAGGCCAACAGGGGATAGCAATCAGCCCCAGCATTTT.

This clonotype was counted between two and nine times. This rearrangement joins TRBV7-9 to TRBJ2-5; possible D gene TRBD2, 6 bases. Per the germline V gene, CDR1 is SEHNR and CDR2 is FQNEAQ (reference sequence). The CDR3 is 14 amino acids. The V end was cut by 5 bases, the J end by 2 bases, with 12 bases between. CDR3 sequence: CASSRRESQETQYF. For the CDR3, the DNA is TGTGCCAGCAGCCGGAGGGAAAGTCAAGAGACCCAGTACTTC.

This clonotype was seen only a few times. The gene calls are TRBV20-1 and TRBJ2-1, with 11 bases matching TRBD2. The CDR3 has 16 amino acids. Germline trimming cut 5 bases from V and 6 bases from J; bases unmatched to any gene: 12. Looked up from germline, CDR1 is DFQATT and CDR2 is SNEGSKA (reference sequence). The CDR3 DNA reads as TGCAGTGCTTCCAGGGACTGGACTAGCGGGTCCAATGAGCAGTTCTTC. Amino acids: CSASRDWTSGSNEQFF.

The V gene is TRBV5-5, the J gene TRBJ1-2; D not certain. V was pared by 4 bases and J by 2 bases, with 9 bases between. Germline CDR1 reads SGHKS; CDR2 reads YYEKEE (reference sequence). This CDR3 region has 13 residues. The CDR3 bases are TGTGCCAGCAGCACGACGGACAACTATGGCTACACCTTC. Translating it yields CASSTTDNYGYTF.